These 31 T cell receptor beta chains share one sample of origin, sequenced in a study of blood T cell repertoires in COVID-19. Using immunoSEQ multiplex PCR, the repertoire was profiled, and TCRdb retains in-frame clones only, with some absent. The sample has approximately 150,000 clones; around 80% are singletons. The sample comprised peripheral blood. These receptors originate from a woman aged 70 to 79 with acute or convalescent COVID-19.

This chain uses TRBV3-1 (or the pseudogene TRBV3-2) with TRBJ2-1; 11 bases line up with TRBD2. This CDR3 contains 17 residues. CDR1 is LGHDT, CDR2 YNNKEL, per germline (reference sequence). Germline trimming cut 3 bases from V and 7 bases from J; bases unmatched to any gene: 11. This CDR3 is CASSHQTGTSGGNEQFF. CDR3 nucleotides: TGTGCCAGCAGCCATCAGACCGGGACTAGCGGAGGAAATGAGCAGTTCTTC.

V usage is TRBV5-1 and J usage is TRBJ2-3; 10 nucleotides line up with TRBD1. CDR3 size: 14 residues. V shed 3 bases, J shed 4 bases, and the junction held 2 bases outside the gene matches. Per the germline V gene, CDR1 is SGHRS and CDR2 is YFSETQ. Here the CDR3 DNA reads TGCGCCAGCAGCTCGGGACAGGGGTCAGATACGCAGTATTTT. It translates to CASSSGQGSDTQYF.

This chain links TRBV28 with TRBJ1-4; D is unclear. Trimming cost V 4 bases and J 0 bases, with 15 bases left between them. The CDR3 loop spans 17 amino acids. CDR1 and CDR2 (germline): MDHEN, SYDVKM. The chain's CDR3 is CASSSTRNGATNEKLFF. The DNA of the CDR3 is TGTGCCAGCAGTTCCACCCGTAACGGGGCAACTAATGAAAAACTGTTTTTT.

The J gene is TRBJ2-1, the V gene TRBV2; 11 positions agree with TRBD2. Per the germline V gene, CDR1 is SNHLY and CDR2 is FYNNEI. V shed 6 bases, J shed 6 bases, and the junction held 10 bases outside the gene matches. This CDR3 spans 16 amino acids. The CDR3 region is CASSSPSGTSGNEQFF. DNA for the CDR3: TGTGCCAGCAGCTCCCCTTCTGGGACTAGCGGCAATGAGCAGTTCTTC.

The V call is TRBV6-2 or TRBV6-3, the J call TRBJ1-5; no definite D call. The CDR3 sequence is 18 residues long. The germline V gene has CDR1 MNHEY and CDR2 SVGEGT. Between the trimmed V and J ends, which lost 2 bases and 0 bases, there was a span of 17 bases. In DNA, the CDR3 is TGTGCCAGCAGTTACCCGACTAAACAGAGACCTAGCAATCAGCCCCAGCATTTT. It specifies CASSYPTKQRPSNQPQHF.

Ten or more counts support this clone. CDR3 loop: CASRAGLSYNSPLHF. The CDR3 nucleotides are TGCGCCAGCAGGGCAGGACTCTCCTATAATTCACCCCTCCACTTT. The gene calls are TRBV5-1 and TRBJ1-6; D remains ambiguous. CDR1 is SGHRS, CDR2 YFSETQ, per germline. The V and J ends lost 5 bases and 0 bases respectively, with 9 bases between them. The length of the CDR3 is 15 residues.

The V and J genes are TRBV6-2 or TRBV6-3 and TRBJ2-2; D is unclear. CDR3 length: 13 amino acids. V lost 2 bases and J lost 2, with 3 bases in between. Germline V gene sequence: CDR1 MNHEY, CDR2 SVGEGT. The DNA for the CDR3 is TGTGCCAGCAGTTACCTAAACACCGGGGAGCTGTTTTTT. Protein product: CASSYLNTGELFF.

This sequence joins TRBV28 and TRBJ2-1; 9 bases map to TRBD1. J was trimmed by 2 bases and V by 5 bases; bases with no gene match: 4. Per germline, CDR1 MDHEN and CDR2 SYDVKM. This CDR3 has 15 residues. Here the CDR3 DNA reads TGTGCCAGCAGTCCCCGGGACAGGGCCTACAATGAGCAGTTCTTC. Its protein is CASSPRDRAYNEQFF.

This clone has more than one count but fewer than ten. This chain connects TRBV11-3 to TRBJ2-3; D is perhaps TRBD1 (6 bases). Trimming cost V 8 bases and J 6 bases, with 15 bases left between them. Germline CDR1 and CDR2: SGHNT and YENEEA. This CDR3 contains 13 residues. The CDR3 DNA follows: TGTGCCAGCTCGGACAGCCAAGGGGATACGCAGTATTTT. Its protein product is CASSDSQGDTQYF.

The chain recombines TRBV5-6 with TRBJ1-4; 7 nucleotides align to TRBD1. V dropped 4 bases and J dropped 3; count of bases not matched to a gene: 6. Germline loops: CDR1 SGHDT, CDR2 YYEEEE. The CDR3 spans 15 residues. CDR3 DNA sequence: TGTGCCAGCAGCCAAACAGGGGAGGCTAATGAAAAACTGTTTTTT. Residues: CASSQTGEANEKLFF.

This clone has only one observation. The chain carries TRBV21-1 and TRBJ1-2. TRBV21-1 counts as a pseudogene. There are 16 residues in the CDR3. CDR3 DNA: TGTGCCAGCAGCAAAATGGGTGAGGGTACCATCTATGGCTACACCTTC. Translating it yields CASSKMGEGTIYGYTF.

This clone was found once. V gene TRBV2 combines with J gene TRBJ1-1; D ambiguous. Germline CDR1 reads SNHLY; CDR2 reads FYNNEI. V lost 5 bases and J 1 base, leaving 11 bases between the germline ends. The CDR3 consists of 14 residues. CDR3 sequence (DNA): TGTGCCAGCAGTCGCGGACTTAGGAACACTGAAGCTTTCTTT. Amino acids: CASSRGLRNTEAFF.

This clone appeared a single time. The chain has TRBV14 and TRBJ2-7; maybe TRBD2 (5 bases). The CDR3 has 19 amino acids. The ends were cut back, 1 base at V and 3 bases at J, with 25 bases in the middle. Germline values: CDR1 SGHDN, CDR2 FVKESK. As DNA, the CDR3 is TGTGCCAGCAGCCAAGGCCGGATAGGAGGCTGGGAGATCAACTACGAGCAGTACTTC. Its protein product is CASSQGRIGGWEINYEQYF.

The CDR3 DNA reads TGCGCCAGCAGCCAAGATCGAGGGAACGGGGAGCTGTTTTTT. Amino acid sequence: CASSQDRGNGELFF. J is TRBJ2-2 and V is TRBV4-3; a possible D gene is TRBD2 (5 bases). Germline V gives CDR1 LGHNA, CDR2 YSLEER. The CDR3 contains 14 residues. V was clipped by 0 bases and J by 7 bases, with 9 bases between them.

The chain links TRBV6-5 to TRBJ1-1; D is possibly TRBD1 (6 bases). Germline loops: CDR1 MNHEY, CDR2 SVGAGI. V was pared by 5 bases and J by 1 base, with 14 bases between. CDR3 size: 15 residues. The CDR3 loop reads CASSKSGQSNTEAFF. The CDR3 nucleotides read TGTGCCAGCAGTAAATCCGGACAGTCGAACACTGAAGCTTTCTTT.

CDR3 loop: CASSWADTGLGQPQHF. As DNA, the CDR3 is TGTGCCAGCAGTTGGGCTGACACGGGGTTGGGTCAGCCCCAGCATTTT. The chain recombines TRBV28 with TRBJ1-5; D is unresolved. The ends were cut back, 4 bases at V and 6 bases at J, with 19 bases in the middle. CDR1 and CDR2 from the germline V gene are MDHEN and SYDVKM. The CDR3 consists of 16 residues.

The chain joins TRBV6-6 to TRBJ2-1; 7 bases are a match to TRBD1. Germline CDR1 is MNHNY and CDR2 is SVGAGI (reference sequence). The CDR3 extends over 15 amino acids. J was trimmed by 2 bases and V by 6 bases; bases with no gene match: 7. The CDR3 DNA follows: TGTGCCAGCAGCTCCGGGACAGAGACCTACAATGAGCAGTTCTTC. Its protein is CASSSGTETYNEQFF.

The V and J genes are TRBV27 and TRBJ2-3; 9 bases match TRBD1. CDR1 is MNHEY, CDR2 SMNVEV, per germline (reference sequence). J lost 3 bases, V lost 3 bases, and 7 bases had no gene match. The CDR3 is 16 residues long. CDR3 DNA sequence: TGTGCCAGCAGTTTTTCGGACAGGGGATTTACAGATACGCAGTATTTT. Translation gives CASSFSDRGFTDTQYF.

This clone was detected only once. The rearrangement links TRBV6-4 to TRBJ1-2; 9 bases agree with TRBD1. CDR1 is MRHNA and CDR2 is SNTAGT in the germline V gene. This CDR3 region has 13 residues. The V and J ends lost 4 bases and 7 bases, in that order; junction bases with no gene match: 4. CDR3 bases: TGTGCCAGCAGTGGACAGGGGGGAAGTGGCTACACCTTC. Translation gives CASSGQGGSGYTF.

The V gene is TRBV4-1, the J gene TRBJ1-2; D possibly corresponds to TRBD1 (5 bases). V was trimmed by 0 bases and J by 5 bases, leaving 13 bases between them. The germline V gene encodes CDR1 MGHRA and CDR2 YSYEKL. The CDR3 length is 15 residues. CDR3 region: CASSQDLDSIYGYTF. CDR3 sequence (DNA): TGCGCCAGCAGCCAAGACCTAGACAGCATTTATGGCTACACCTTC.

This sequence joins TRBV18 and TRBJ1-5; the D gene is possibly TRBD1 (5 bases). The germline gives CDR1 KGHSH, CDR2 LQKENI. Trimming shortened V by 4 bases and J by 2 bases, and 9 bases separated the two germline ends. The CDR3 has 14 amino acids. The CDR3 reads CASSQGRGNQPQHF. The CDR3 coding sequence is TGTGCCAGCTCACAGGGGCGAGGCAATCAGCCCCAGCATTTT. The variable domain in full, with the rest retrieved from reference TRBV18 and TRBJ1-5, is NAGVMQNPRHLVRRRGQEARLRCSPMKGHSHVYWYRQLPEEGLKFMVYLQKENIIDESGMPKERFSAEFPKEGPSILRIQQVVRGDSAAYFCASSQGRGNQPQHFGDGTRLSIL.

V is TRBV30 and J is TRBJ2-2; D is unclear. CDR3 length: 12 amino acids. Germline V CDR1 and CDR2: GTSNPN, SVGIG (reference sequence). Trimming pared 4 bases from V and 1 base from J, leaving 4 bases between. This CDR3 is CAWTENTGELFF. The CDR3 DNA is TGTGCCTGGACAGAGAACACCGGGGAGCTGTTTTTT.

The sample holds a few counts of this clone. The chain links TRBV19 to TRBJ2-7; the D gene is possibly TRBD1 (6 bases). Germline V gene sequence: CDR1 LNHDA, CDR2 SQIVND (reference sequence). V was trimmed by 3 bases and J by 2 bases, leaving 17 bases between them. The CDR3 length is 16 residues. As DNA, the CDR3 is TGTGCCAGTAGTATGGCGGGTCCAGGGGACCCCTACGAGCAGTACTTC. Protein sequence: CASSMAGPGDPYEQYF. Full variable domain (missing parts from reference TRBV19 and TRBJ2-7): DGGITQSPKYLFRKEGQNVTLSCEQNLNHDAMYWYRQDPGQGLRLIYYSQIVNDFQKGDIAEGYSVSREKKESFPLTVTSAQKNPTAFYLCASSMAGPGDPYEQYFGPGTRLTVT.

This chain links TRBV19 with TRBJ1-2, with no clear D. V was shortened by 5 bases and J by 10 bases, with 17 bases between the two germline ends. This CDR3 spans 13 amino acids. The germline V gene encodes CDR1 LNHDA and CDR2 SQIVND (reference sequence). CDR3 coding DNA: TGTGCCAGTAGTCAACGGACGGCGGAGGTCTACACCTTC. It yields the protein CASSQRTAEVYTF.

The genes are TRBV27 and TRBJ2-6; no clear D gene. CDR1 is MNHEY and CDR2 is SMNVEV in the germline V gene (reference sequence). This CDR3 has 16 residues. Trimming removed 1 base from V and 2 bases from J, with 9 bases in between. As DNA, the CDR3 is TGTGCCAGCAGTTTATATGGTCAGACTGGGGCCAACGTCCTGACTTTC. This gives the protein CASSLYGQTGANVLTF.

The V call is TRBV11-2, the J call TRBJ2-1, with 7 positions matching TRBD2. Trimming took 0 bases from V and 7 from J; bases not matched to a gene: 9. The germline gives CDR1 SGHAT, CDR2 FQNNGV. The CDR3 spans 16 residues. The CDR3 loop reads CASSLDAGVARNEQFF. The CDR3 DNA follows: TGTGCCAGCAGCTTAGACGCGGGAGTTGCTCGTAATGAGCAGTTCTTC. Variable domain in full (rest from reference TRBV11-2 and TRBJ2-1): EAGVAQSPRYKIIEKRQSVAFWCNPISGHATLYWYQQILGQGPKLLIQFQNNGVVDDSQLPKDRFSAERLKGVDSTLKIQPAKLEDSAVYLCASSLDAGVARNEQFFGPGTRLTVL.

The chain recombines TRBV5-1 with TRBJ2-1; perhaps TRBD2 as D (6 bases). CDR3 length equals 18 residues. Germline CDR1 is SGHRS and CDR2 is YFSETQ. Trimming shortened V by 4 bases and J by 6 bases, and 26 bases separated the two germline ends. This CDR3 reads CASSPDSRREVLFNEQFF. The DNA for the CDR3 is TGCGCCAGCAGCCCGGATTCTCGGCGGGAAGTACTGTTCAATGAGCAGTTCTTC.

The J gene is TRBJ2-5, the V gene TRBV27, with TRBD1 matching 11 bases. V lost 6 bases to trimming and J lost 4 bases; unmatched junction nucleotides: 10. The length of the CDR3 is 16 residues. CDR1 is MNHEY and CDR2 is SMNVEV in the germline V gene (reference sequence). The CDR3 DNA follows: TGTGCCAGCAGCTACCCCGGGACAGGGGGTTTAGAGACCCAGTACTTC. Amino acid sequence: CASSYPGTGGLETQYF.

The chain has TRBV9 and TRBJ2-1; TRBD2 matches 7 bases. The germline V gene encodes CDR1 SGDLS and CDR2 YYNGEE. Trimming took 4 bases from V and 6 from J; bases not matched to a gene: 13. This CDR3 has 16 amino acids. This CDR3 reads CASSPQPGEGGNEQFF. The CDR3 nucleotides are TGTGCCAGCAGCCCCCAACCGGGGGAGGGCGGCAATGAGCAGTTCTTC.

The rearrangement joins TRBV19 to TRBJ1-2; D is possibly TRBD1 (5 bases). Germline V lookup: CDR1 LNHDA, CDR2 SQIVND (reference sequence). V lost 6 bases to trimming and J lost 5 bases, with 22 bases between them. The CDR3 has 16 residues. The DNA for the CDR3 is TGTGCCAGTAGGACATCGCACCTTGCCAGGGAATATGGCTACACCTTC. This translates into CASRTSHLAREYGYTF.

The chain carries TRBV7-8 and TRBJ1-6, with D tentatively TRBD1 (6 bases). The CDR3 runs 15 residues. Germline V CDR1 and CDR2: SGHVS, FQNEAQ. V gave up 4 bases and J gave up 7 bases, with 14 bases separating them. CDR3 region: CASSSDRRQNSPLHF. CDR3 nucleotide sequence: TGTGCCAGCAGCTCAGACAGGAGACAGAATTCACCCCTCCACTTT.